The 32 T cell receptor beta chains presented below share a single source sample, sequenced in a study of blood T cell repertoires in COVID-19. Sequencing was performed with immunoSEQ multiplex PCR; in TCRdb, only in-frame clones are kept and a portion is missing. This sample has under 250,000 clones, with roughly four fifths found just once. What was sequenced was PBMCs or T cells enriched from blood (not recorded which). The receptors originated from a woman aged 40-49 years with acute COVID-19.

The chain joins TRBV5-1 to TRBJ2-5; D gene ambiguous. Deletions cut 5 bases from V and 4 bases from J, with 18 bases between. Germline V gene sequence: CDR1 SGHRS, CDR2 YFSETQ. CDR3 length: 15 residues. The CDR3 bases are TGCGCCAGCAGAGCGACGACTGGTCTGGGAGAGACCCAGTACTTC. Translation: CASRATTGLGETQYF.

This clone has just a few counts. The sample carries other DNA sequences with the same CDR3. The chain joins TRBV5-1 to TRBJ2-7; the D gene is possibly TRBD1 (5 bases). Germline-derived CDR1 and CDR2 are SGHRS and YFSETQ. V lost 0 bases, J lost 0 bases, and 7 bases lay in between. This CDR3 is 14 amino acids long. Written as DNA, the CDR3 is TGCGCCAGCAGCTTGGGACAGAGCTCCTACGAGCAGTACTTC. It is translated as CASSLGQSSYEQYF.

The genes are TRBV5-1 and TRBJ1-6, with D maybe TRBD1 (6 bases). With 3 bases removed from V and 7 bases from J, the gap between germline ends came to 14 bases. Germline V gene data show CDR1 as SGHRS and CDR2 as YFSETQ. CDR3 length equals 15 residues. CDR3 sequence: CASSSTDRPNSPLHF. The DNA of the CDR3 is TGCGCCAGCAGCTCAACGGACAGACCGAATTCACCCCTCCACTTT.

V and J are TRBV4-1 and TRBJ2-1, with 10 bases aligning to TRBD1. There are 15 residues in the CDR3. Germline lookup yields CDR1 MGHRA and CDR2 YSYEKL. J was trimmed by 5 bases and V by 2 bases; bases with no gene match: 3. The CDR3 protein is CASSQPGTGDNEQFF. The DNA of the CDR3 is TGCGCCAGCAGCCAACCCGGGACAGGGGACAATGAGCAGTTCTTC.

The rearrangement joins TRBV10-3 to TRBJ1-2; 7 bases line up with TRBD1. The CDR3 loop spans 15 amino acids. V lost 3 bases to trimming and J lost 0 bases; unmatched junction nucleotides: 4. Germline-derived CDR1 and CDR2 are ENHRY and SYGVKD. The CDR3 protein is CAISDWDSSNYGYTF. For the CDR3, the DNA is TGTGCCATCAGTGATTGGGACAGCTCTAACTATGGCTACACCTTC.

In its sample, this clone was seen once. The V gene is TRBV15, the J gene TRBJ2-2, with D possibly being TRBD1 (5 bases). This CDR3 is built from 17 residues. V lost 3 bases to trimming and J lost 3 bases, with 17 bases between them. Looked up from germline, CDR1 is LNHNV and CDR2 is YYDKDF (reference sequence). CDR3 in amino acids: CATSRSLGHPYTGELFF. The CDR3 DNA sequence: TGTGCCACCAGCAGGAGCCTCGGACATCCATACACCGGGGAGCTGTTTTTT. Combining the CDR3 with reference TRBV15 and TRBJ2-2 gives the whole variable domain DAMVIQNPRYQVTQFGKPVTLSCSQTLNHNVMYWYQQKSSQAPKLLFHYYDKDFNNEADTPDNFQSRRPNTSFCFLDIRSPGLGDTAMYLCATSRSLGHPYTGELFFGEGSRLTVL.

The V call is TRBV23-1, the J call TRBJ1-3; perhaps TRBD1 as D (6 bases). TRBV23-1 falls under the ORF class, with uncertain function. The CDR3 spans 22 residues. V was clipped by 0 bases and J by 0 bases, with 27 bases between them. CDR3 sequence (DNA): TGCGCCAGCAGTCAATCCGGGGAGTCTTGGGACGGGACACTGGTCTCTGGAAACACCATATATTTT. It codes for CASSQSGESWDGTLVSGNTIYF.

V usage is TRBV9 and J usage is TRBJ2-5; the match to TRBD2 covers 11 bases. Looked up from germline, CDR1 is SGDLS and CDR2 is YYNGEE. The CDR3 sequence is 16 residues long. J was trimmed by 3 bases and V by 1 base; bases with no gene match: 5. CDR3: CASSVRPSGGKETQYF. As DNA, the CDR3 is TGTGCCAGCAGCGTACGACCTAGCGGGGGGAAAGAGACCCAGTACTTC. Full variable domain (remainder filled in from reference TRBV9 and TRBJ2-5): DSGVTQTPKHLITATGQRVTLRCSPRSGDLSVYWYQQSLDQGLQFLIQYYNGEERAKGNILERFSAQQFPDLHSELNLSSLELGDSALYFCASSVRPSGGKETQYFGPGTRLLVL.

The genes are TRBV27 and TRBJ2-7, with TRBD2 matching 8 bases. Trimming at V came to 6 bases and at J to 3 bases, leaving 7 bases not matched to a gene. The CDR3 spans 14 residues. CDR1 is MNHEY, CDR2 SMNVEV, per germline (reference sequence). CDR3 loop: CASSPGLGNYEQYF. CDR3 sequence (DNA): TGTGCCAGCAGCCCGGGACTAGGGAACTACGAGCAGTACTTC.

The rearrangement joins TRBV5-1 to TRBJ1-2, with D possibly being TRBD1 (5 bases). Looked up from germline, CDR1 is SGHRS and CDR2 is YFSETQ. This CDR3 is 14 amino acids long. V gave up 4 bases and J gave up 8 bases, with 18 bases separating them. CDR3 in DNA: TGCGCCAGCAGCCAACCGGGGGGTTCGCGGGGCTACACCTTC. It translates to CASSQPGGSRGYTF. The entire variable domain, with the rest obtained from reference TRBV5-1 and TRBJ1-2, is as follows: KAGVTQTPRYLIKTRGQQVTLSCSPISGHRSVSWYQQTPGQGLQFLFEYFSETQRNKGNFPGRFSGRQFSNSRSEMNVSTLELGDSALYLCASSQPGGSRGYTFGSGTRLTVV.

Turning to this clone: This same CDR3 is encoded by further DNA sequences in the sample. The chain links TRBV30 to TRBJ1-1; no firm D call. Germline CDR1 and CDR2: GTSNPN and SVGIG (reference sequence). V was cut by 0 bases and J by 0 bases, with 5 bases left in between. This CDR3 comprises 13 residues. The CDR3: CAWSVGLNTEAFF. CDR3 in DNA: TGTGCCTGGAGTGTTGGCCTGAACACTGAAGCTTTCTTT.

This chain links TRBV7-9 with TRBJ1-6, with D unresolved. The CDR3 is made up of 12 amino acids. CDR1 and CDR2 from the germline V gene are SEHNR and FQNEAQ (reference sequence). V dropped 3 bases and J dropped 10 bases, with 7 bases sitting between them. The DNA for the CDR3 is TGTGCCAGCAGCTTCCGAGGCTCACCCCTCCACTTT. It encodes CASSFRGSPLHF.

The chain links TRBV6-5 to TRBJ1-1, with TRBD1 matching 7 bases. The germline gives CDR1 MNHEY, CDR2 SVGAGI. The CDR3 contains 16 residues. V lost 0 bases and J lost 4; bases outside the gene matches: 8. The CDR3 DNA follows: TGTGCCAGCAGTTACTCGAGGGGGCGCCGCGGCACTGAAGCTTTCTTT. The encoded protein is CASSYSRGRRGTEAFF.

The chain uses TRBV7-9 and TRBJ1-1; 9 nucleotides align to TRBD1. The germline V gene encodes CDR1 SEHNR and CDR2 FQNEAQ (reference sequence). V gave up 6 bases and J gave up 3 bases; unmatched junction bases: 5. CDR3 length: 14 residues. In nucleotides, the CDR3 is TGTGCCAGCAGGCCCACAGGGGGCGACACTGAAGCTTTCTTT. Its translation is CASRPTGGDTEAFF.

V gene TRBV6-5 combines with J gene TRBJ1-5; 11 positions match TRBD1. Germline V CDR1 and CDR2: MNHEY, SVGAGI. CDR3 length: 15 residues. V lost 5 bases, J lost 5 bases, and 5 bases stayed unmatched. The CDR3, as DNA: TGTGCCAGCAGTCTGGGGACAGGGGGTGATCAGCCCCAGCATTTT. Its translation is CASSLGTGGDQPQHF.

The V call is TRBV6-2 or TRBV6-3, the J call TRBJ2-6, with D maybe TRBD1 (5 bases). This CDR3 spans 15 amino acids. Germline values: CDR1 MNHEY, CDR2 SVGEGT. V was pared by 6 bases and J by 1 base, with 10 bases between. CDR3 DNA: TGTGCCAGCAGCCTAAGGGGTTCTGGGGCCAACGTCCTGACTTTC. Protein: CASSLRGSGANVLTF.

The sample holds many counts of this clone. The CDR3 coding sequence is TGCGCCAGCAGCCTTGGGACAGGGGGACAGCCCCAGCATTTT. Translation gives CASSLGTGGQPQHF. The chain has TRBV4-1 and TRBJ1-5; TRBD1 agrees at 11 bases. The V and J ends lost 4 bases and 7 bases, in that order; junction bases with no gene match: 3. In germline, CDR1 is MGHRA, CDR2 YSYEKL. CDR3 size: 14 residues.

This chain uses TRBV3-1 (or the pseudogene TRBV3-2) with TRBJ2-5, with 8 bases fitting TRBD1. V lost 3 bases and J lost 5; bases outside the gene matches: 5. This CDR3 spans 14 amino acids. From germline, CDR1 is LGHDT and CDR2 YNNKEL (reference sequence). CDR3 amino acids: CASSHRTGMETQYF. CDR3 coding DNA: TGTGCCAGCAGCCACCGGACAGGGATGGAGACCCAGTACTTC.

V usage is TRBV7-3 and J usage is TRBJ1-5; D ambiguous. CDR1 is SGHTA, CDR2 FQGTGA, per germline. The CDR3 totals 15 residues. V lost 1 base, J lost 7 bases, and 14 bases lay in between. The CDR3 protein is CASSLKEAVGQPQHF. The CDR3 DNA follows: TGTGCCAGCAGCTTAAAGGAGGCAGTGGGACAGCCCCAGCATTTT.

V and J are TRBV9 and TRBJ2-1; 9 bases align to TRBD2. This CDR3 spans 18 amino acids. Trimming took 2 bases from V and 0 from J; bases not matched to a gene: 9. In germline, CDR1 is SGDLS, CDR2 YYNGEE. This CDR3 reads CASSVFGAGGISYNEQFF. DNA of the CDR3: TGTGCCAGCAGCGTCTTCGGTGCGGGGGGGATCTCCTACAATGAGCAGTTCTTC.

The chain carries TRBV6-5 and TRBJ2-5; TRBD2 agrees at 8 bases. CDR1 MNHEY and CDR2 SVGAGI come from the germline V gene. The CDR3 sequence is 14 residues long. The ends lost 7 bases at V and 5 bases at J; junction bases unmatched: 9. The DNA for the CDR3 is TGTGCCAGCAAAGTCCCGGGAGGGCGGGAGACCCAGTACTTC. Translated, it gives CASKVPGGRETQYF.

The chain joins TRBV9 to TRBJ1-1; maybe TRBD1 (5 bases). Trimming pared 3 bases from V and 8 bases from J, leaving 11 bases between. The length of the CDR3 is 12 residues. Germline V gene data show CDR1 as SGDLS and CDR2 as YYNGEE. CDR3 sequence reads: CASSAGGSEAFF. The CDR3 nucleotides are TGTGCCAGCAGCGCCGGGGGGTCCGAAGCTTTCTTT.

This rearrangement joins TRBV9 to TRBJ1-2; 7 bases line up with TRBD1. This CDR3 has 12 amino acids. V lost 0 bases to trimming and J lost 8 bases; unmatched junction nucleotides: 1. CDR1 is SGDLS, CDR2 YYNGEE, per germline. CDR3 region: CASSVGQGGYTF. As DNA, the CDR3 is TGTGCCAGCAGCGTAGGACAGGGAGGCTACACCTTC.

J is TRBJ2-1 and V is TRBV5-1, with D tentatively TRBD2 (6 bases). The V gene's germline CDR1 is SGHRS and CDR2 YFSETQ. Trimming took off 4 bases at V and 0 bases at J, with 11 bases between the two ends. This CDR3 is 15 amino acids long. The DNA for the CDR3 is TGCGCCAGCAGCACCGACGGGAGCTCCTACAATGAGCAGTTCTTC. Encoded protein: CASSTDGSSYNEQFF.

This clone was seen at least ten times. The chain has TRBV19 and TRBJ2-7, with 11 bases that match TRBD2. Germline V gene sequence: CDR1 LNHDA, CDR2 SQIVND (reference sequence). CDR3 size: 15 residues. Germline trimming cut 4 bases from V and 7 bases from J; bases unmatched to any gene: 9. The CDR3: CASSSTLAGESEQYF. For the CDR3, the DNA is TGTGCCAGTAGTAGCACACTAGCGGGAGAAAGTGAGCAGTACTTC.

The chain uses TRBV28 and TRBJ1-6; the D is unclear. CDR3 length: 16 residues. In germline, CDR1 is MDHEN, CDR2 SYDVKM. V was clipped by 0 bases and J by 12 bases, with 18 bases between them. CDR3 loop: CASSLWTVRRDRPLHF. The CDR3 coding sequence is TGTGCCAGCAGTTTATGGACGGTGCGGCGAGATAGACCCCTCCACTTT.

Here the CDR3 reads CASGYRDNSPLHF. CDR3 DNA: TGTGCCAGCGGGTATCGGGATAATTCACCCCTCCACTTT. V and J are TRBV27 and TRBJ1-6, with unresolved D. The CDR3 consists of 13 residues. The ends were cut back, 8 bases at V and 5 bases at J, with 10 bases in the middle. In germline, CDR1 is MNHEY, CDR2 SMNVEV (reference sequence).

The table lists this clone with a few counts. V usage is TRBV4-2 and J usage is TRBJ2-5, with 10 nucleotides matching TRBD2. Germline loops: CDR1 LGHNA, CDR2 YNFKEQ. Trimming at V came to 6 bases and at J to 2 bases, leaving 9 bases not matched to a gene. The CDR3 extends over 16 amino acids. CDR3 sequence (DNA): TGTGCCAGCAGTTCCAGCGGGGGGGCCTCACAAGAGACCCAGTACTTC. Protein product: CASSSSGGASQETQYF.

The chain is built from TRBV5-1 and TRBJ2-1; TRBD2 agrees at 14 bases. The J segment lost 7 bases and the V segment lost 4 bases, leaving 7 bases of the junction unmatched. The CDR3 length is 16 residues. In germline, CDR1 is SGHRS, CDR2 YFSETQ. CDR3 residues: CASSLGGTSGGNEQFF. The CDR3, as DNA: TGCGCCAGCAGCCTCGGCGGGACTAGCGGGGGAAATGAGCAGTTCTTC.

V gene TRBV3-1 (or the pseudogene TRBV3-2) combines with J gene TRBJ1-4; TRBD1 is a possible D gene (5 bases). Germline CDR1 is LGHDT and CDR2 is YNNKEL (reference sequence). V lost 3 bases, J lost 8 bases, and 16 bases lay in between. The CDR3 loop spans 15 amino acids. The DNA of the CDR3 is TGTGCCAGCAGCCACTCCAGGGTCCAGGACGAAAAACTGTTTTTT. Translated: CASSHSRVQDEKLFF.

The rearrangement joins TRBV28 to TRBJ2-1, with D perhaps TRBD2 (6 bases). V was cut by 2 bases and J by 2 bases, with 13 bases left in between. The CDR3 has 16 amino acids. Germline V gene sequence: CDR1 MDHEN, CDR2 SYDVKM. The CDR3 loop reads CASSLGTGTPYNEQFF. Here the CDR3 DNA reads TGTGCCAGCAGTTTAGGAACCGGGACTCCCTACAATGAGCAGTTCTTC.

The chain employs TRBV7-9 and TRBJ1-6, with D hard to call. Trimming stripped 2 bases from V and 4 bases from J, with 9 bases between. The CDR3 is 15 amino acids. Germline values: CDR1 SEHNR, CDR2 FQNEAQ (reference sequence). The CDR3 spells CASSLITLYNSPLHF. CDR3 in DNA: TGTGCCAGCAGCTTAATAACCCTATATAATTCACCCCTCCACTTT.